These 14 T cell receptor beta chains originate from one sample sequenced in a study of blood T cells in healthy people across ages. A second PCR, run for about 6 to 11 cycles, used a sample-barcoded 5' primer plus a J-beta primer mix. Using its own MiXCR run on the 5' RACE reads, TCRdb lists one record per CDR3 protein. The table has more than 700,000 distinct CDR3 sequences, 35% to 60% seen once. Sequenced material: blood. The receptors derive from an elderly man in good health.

CDR3 bases: TGCGCCAGCAGCGAGACTTTAGCGGGGGGGACAGATACGCAGTATTTT. Translating gives CASSETLAGGTDTQYF. The genes are TRBV4-3 and TRBJ2-3; TRBD2 agrees at 11 bases. From germline, CDR1 is LGHNA and CDR2 YSLEER. With 5 bases clipped from V and 3 bases from J, the junction kept 7 bases outside the gene matches. This CDR3 is 16 amino acids long.

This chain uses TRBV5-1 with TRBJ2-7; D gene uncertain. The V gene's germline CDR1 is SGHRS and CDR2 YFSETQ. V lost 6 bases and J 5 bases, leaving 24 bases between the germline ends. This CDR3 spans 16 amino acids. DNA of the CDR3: TGCGCCAGCAACACACCAAGCCCCCCCACGTCGAACGAGCAGTACTTC. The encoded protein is CASNTPSPPTSNEQYF.

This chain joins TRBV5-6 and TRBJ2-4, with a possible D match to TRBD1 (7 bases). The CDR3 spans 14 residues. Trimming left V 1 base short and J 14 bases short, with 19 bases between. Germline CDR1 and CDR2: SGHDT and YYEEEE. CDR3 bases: TGTGCCAGCAGCTTGCCCACAGGGGCGCGGGGAAAGTACTTC. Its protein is CASSLPTGARGKYF.

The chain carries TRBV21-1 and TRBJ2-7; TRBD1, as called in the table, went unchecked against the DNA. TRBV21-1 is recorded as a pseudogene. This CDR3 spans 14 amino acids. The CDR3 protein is CASSNRQGTHEQYF. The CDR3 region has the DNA TGTGCCAGCAGCAACAGACAGGGGACCCACGAGCAGTACTTC.

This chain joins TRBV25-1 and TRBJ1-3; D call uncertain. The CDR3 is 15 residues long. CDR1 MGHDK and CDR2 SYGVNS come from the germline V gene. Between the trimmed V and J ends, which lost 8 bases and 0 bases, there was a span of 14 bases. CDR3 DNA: TGTGCCAGCGCTTGTTGCCTAGGCTCTGGAAACACCATATATTTT. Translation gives CASACCLGSGNTIYF. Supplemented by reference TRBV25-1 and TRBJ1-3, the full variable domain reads EADIYQTPRYLVIGTGKKITLECSQTMGHDKMYWYQQDPGMELHLIHYSYGVNSTEKGDLSSESTVSRIRTEHFPLTLESARPSHTSQYLCASACCLGSGNTIYFGEGSWLTVV.

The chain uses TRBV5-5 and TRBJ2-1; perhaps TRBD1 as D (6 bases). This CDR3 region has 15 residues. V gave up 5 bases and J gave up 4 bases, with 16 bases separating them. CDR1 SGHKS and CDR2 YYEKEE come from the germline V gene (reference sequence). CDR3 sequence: CASRPSAGEYNEQFF. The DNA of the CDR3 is TGTGCCAGCAGACCAAGTGCAGGGGAGTACAATGAGCAGTTCTTC.

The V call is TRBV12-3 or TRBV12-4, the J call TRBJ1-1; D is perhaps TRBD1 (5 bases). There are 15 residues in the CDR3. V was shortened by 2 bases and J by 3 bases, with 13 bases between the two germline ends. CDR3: CASSLNPGGDTEAFF. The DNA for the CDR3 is TGTGCCAGCAGTTTAAACCCCGGGGGGGACACTGAAGCTTTCTTT.

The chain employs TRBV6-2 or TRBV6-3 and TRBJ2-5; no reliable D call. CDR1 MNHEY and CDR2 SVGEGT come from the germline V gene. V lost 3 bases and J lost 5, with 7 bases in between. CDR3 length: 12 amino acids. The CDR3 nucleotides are TGTGCCAGCAGTTATGTTAGGGAGACCCAGTACTTC. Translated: CASSYVRETQYF.

The CDR3 DNA reads as TGTGCCAGCAGCCCTGCTTGGAGCAATGAGCAGTTCTTC. It is translated as CASSPAWSNEQFF. The chain joins TRBV7-9 to TRBJ2-1; D is unresolved. The CDR3 sequence is 13 residues long. The V end was cut by 5 bases, the J end by 6 bases, with 11 bases between. Germline CDR1 is SEHNR and CDR2 is FQNEAQ (reference sequence).

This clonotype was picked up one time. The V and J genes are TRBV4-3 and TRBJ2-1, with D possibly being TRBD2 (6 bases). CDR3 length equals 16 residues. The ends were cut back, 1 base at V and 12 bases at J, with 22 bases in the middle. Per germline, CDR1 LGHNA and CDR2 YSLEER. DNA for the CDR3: TGCGCCAGCAGCCAAGCCGGGGGTGACTCCGAGCGTGGGCAGTTCTTC. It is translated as CASSQAGGDSERGQFF.

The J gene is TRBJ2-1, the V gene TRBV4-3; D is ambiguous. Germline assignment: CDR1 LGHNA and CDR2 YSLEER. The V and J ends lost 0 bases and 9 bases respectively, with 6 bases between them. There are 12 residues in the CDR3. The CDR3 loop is CASSQDWSEQFF. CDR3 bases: TGCGCCAGCAGCCAAGATTGGAGTGAGCAGTTCTTC.

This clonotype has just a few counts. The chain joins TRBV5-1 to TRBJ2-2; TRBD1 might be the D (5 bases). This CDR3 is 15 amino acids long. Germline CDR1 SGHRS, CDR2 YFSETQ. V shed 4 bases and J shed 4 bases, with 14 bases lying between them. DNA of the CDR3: TGCGCCAGCAGCGTGGACAAAAGGGGCACCGGGGAGCTGTTTTTT. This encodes CASSVDKRGTGELFF.

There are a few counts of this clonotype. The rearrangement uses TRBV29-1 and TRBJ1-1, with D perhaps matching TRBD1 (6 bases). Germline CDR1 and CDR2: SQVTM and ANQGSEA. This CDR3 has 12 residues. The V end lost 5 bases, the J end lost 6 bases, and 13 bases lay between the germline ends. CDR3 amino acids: CSVYRVMSEAFF. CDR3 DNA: TGCAGCGTTTACAGGGTAATGTCTGAAGCTTTCTTT.

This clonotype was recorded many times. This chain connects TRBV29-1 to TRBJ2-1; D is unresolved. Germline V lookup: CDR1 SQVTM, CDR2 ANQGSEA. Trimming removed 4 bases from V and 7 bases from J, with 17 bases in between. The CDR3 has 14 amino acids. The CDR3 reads CSVVPASGANEQFF. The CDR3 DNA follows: TGCAGCGTTGTGCCCGCCTCTGGCGCGAATGAGCAGTTCTTC.